This T cell receptor (beta chain) was recovered during a study of blood T cell repertoires in COVID-19. The CDR3 length is 15 residues. Germline-derived CDR1 and CDR2 are MNHEY and SVGAGI. V dropped 5 bases and J dropped 6 bases, with 19 bases sitting between them. Per the study methods: From reference gene primer amplification, estimates of nucleated cell counts were derived. Profiling relied on immunoSEQ multiplex PCR, and the TCRdb table lists in-frame clones only, not all of them. The V and J calls and clone size are taken from that table; D and trimming were inferred from the DNA. Of 150,000 to 200,000 clones in the sample, around 75% were seen once. This clone was observed a few times.

Sequencing was performed on peripheral blood. The chain joins TRBV6-5 to TRBJ2-5; TRBD2 is a possible D gene (5 bases). This sequence was found in a woman aged 40 to 55 with COVID-19, enrolled during active disease. CDR3 in amino acids: CASSNPDGGTQTQYF. The CDR3 DNA reads TGTGCCAGCAGTAACCCTGACGGAGGTACTCAGACCCAGTACTTC.